The 18 T cell receptor beta chains in this list originate from one sample, sequenced in a study of T cells in Graves' hyperthyroidism and ophthalmopathy. Template material for amplifying TCR beta CDR3 regions consisted of RNA transcripts. Using the HTBI primer set, a first-round RT-PCR was run on the TCR CDR3. TCRdb re-analysed the multiplex PCR reads in MiXCR, keeping a single row per CDR3 protein. Seen here are around 420,000 distinct CDR3 sequences, roughly 13% observed once, and the top ten hold approximately 5.3%. Sequenced input: blood. The receptors shown here come from a woman aged 18-30 years with Graves' hyperthyroidism.

This clonotype has at least ten counts. This sequence joins TRBV7-9 and TRBJ1-1, with a possible D match to TRBD1 (5 bases). In germline, CDR1 is SEHNR, CDR2 FQNEAQ (reference sequence). CDR3 size: 15 residues. The V end lost 5 bases, the J end lost 0 bases, and 13 bases lay between the germline ends. The CDR3 protein is CASSAFLGVNTEAFF. CDR3 bases: TGTGCCAGCAGCGCGTTCCTAGGGGTGAACACTGAAGCTTTCTTT.

This clonotype has a count of ten or more. The gene calls are TRBV29-1 and TRBJ1-1; D not certain. CDR1 and CDR2 from the germline V gene are SQVTM and ANQGSEA. The CDR3 runs to 14 residues. V lost 1 base and J 0 bases, leaving 9 bases between the germline ends. The CDR3 is CSVEVAGMNTEAFF. The CDR3 DNA reads as TGCAGCGTTGAAGTAGCGGGAATGAACACTGAAGCTTTCTTT.

The chain combines TRBV27 with TRBJ2-6, with 7 bases fitting TRBD1. This CDR3 contains 18 residues. V shed 5 bases, J shed 0 bases, and the junction held 10 bases outside the gene matches. Germline V gives CDR1 MNHEY, CDR2 SMNVEV (reference sequence). CDR3 in amino acids: CASSPFGTANSGANVLTF. As DNA, the CDR3 is TGTGCCAGCAGTCCATTTGGGACAGCTAACTCTGGGGCCAACGTCCTGACTTTC.

This clonotype was seen only a few times. The chain is built from TRBV5-1 and TRBJ2-2; 10 bases line up with TRBD2. The CDR3 runs 17 residues. V lost 1 base to trimming and J lost 0 bases; unmatched junction nucleotides: 3. The germline gives CDR1 SGHRS, CDR2 YFSETQ. The CDR3 loop reads CASSLILAGTNTGELFF. The CDR3 coding sequence is TGCGCCAGCAGCTTGATACTAGCGGGGACGAACACCGGGGAGCTGTTTTTT.

This clonotype was seen more than once but under ten times. The V call is TRBV4-1, the J call TRBJ1-1; D is uncertain. Trimming took 0 bases from V and 3 from J, leaving 11 bases between them. CDR3 length: 15 residues. Per germline, CDR1 MGHRA and CDR2 YSYEKL. CDR3: CASSQDNRPYTEAFF. The CDR3 DNA follows: TGCGCCAGCAGCCAAGATAACAGACCTTACACTGAAGCTTTCTTT.

This clonotype was recorded many times. The chain links TRBV28 to TRBJ2-1, with 7 bases aligning to TRBD2. CDR3 length: 16 amino acids. Germline V gene data show CDR1 as MDHEN and CDR2 as SYDVKM. V shed 7 bases, J shed 0 bases, and the junction held 9 bases outside the gene matches. This CDR3 reads CASTLSGGSSYNEQFF. The DNA of the CDR3 is TGTGCCAGCACCCTCTCCGGGGGGAGCTCCTACAATGAGCAGTTCTTC.

This clonotype was counted many times. V and J are TRBV20-1 and TRBJ1-6, with 8 nucleotides matching TRBD1. The CDR3 spans 12 residues. CDR1 is DFQATT, CDR2 SNEGSKA, per germline (reference sequence). Unmatched junction bases numbered 8, after V lost 5 bases and J lost 14 bases. The CDR3 nucleotides are TGCAGTGCTTTTGGACAGGGAGCGGCCCTCCACTTT. This gives the protein CSAFGQGAALHF.

This clonotype was counted ten times or more. V is TRBV27 and J is TRBJ1-1; TRBD1 matches at 9 bases. The CDR3 has 14 residues. Germline loops: CDR1 MNHEY, CDR2 SMNVEV (reference sequence). V was pared by 5 bases and J by 4 bases, with 5 bases of the junction left unmatched. The chain's CDR3 is CASSPDRGSTEAFF. Written as DNA, the CDR3 is TGTGCCAGCAGTCCGGACAGGGGAAGCACTGAAGCTTTCTTT.

The sample holds many counts of this clonotype. The chain recombines TRBV11-2 with TRBJ2-1; 10 bases are a match to TRBD1. The germline V gene encodes CDR1 SGHAT and CDR2 FQNNGV. The CDR3 runs to 15 residues. The trim removed 5 bases at V and 2 bases at J, leaving 3 bases unmatched. CDR3: CASSADRGPYNEQFF. CDR3 sequence (DNA): TGTGCCAGCAGCGCCGACAGGGGGCCCTACAATGAGCAGTTCTTC.

The chain has TRBV6-1 and TRBJ1-5; D gene ambiguous. Trimming pared 0 bases from V and 6 bases from J, leaving 9 bases between. Germline V gene lookup returns CDR1 MNHNS and CDR2 SASEGT. The CDR3 is 14 residues long. Here the CDR3 reads CASSEAGRSQPQHF. In DNA form, the CDR3 reads TGTGCCAGCAGTGAAGCTGGTCGGAGTCAGCCCCAGCATTTT.

V gene TRBV20-1 combines with J gene TRBJ2-6; D is uncertain. The CDR3 consists of 13 residues. Germline V gene data show CDR1 as DFQATT and CDR2 as SNEGSKA (reference sequence). V was cut by 4 bases and J by 10 bases, with 14 bases left in between. CDR3 DNA: TGCAGTGCTAACCTTCGCTCCGCGAACGTCCTGACTTTC. Its protein product is CSANLRSANVLTF.

The chain joins TRBV30 to TRBJ2-5; TRBD1 aligns across 9 bases. The V and J ends lost 5 bases and 5 bases, in that order; junction bases with no gene match: 9. This CDR3 contains 14 residues. From germline, CDR1 is GTSNPN and CDR2 SVGIG (reference sequence). The DNA for the CDR3 is TGTGCCTGGGCTAAAACAGGGGGCGCGGAGACCCAGTACTTC. It yields the protein CAWAKTGGAETQYF.

This clonotype was seen ten or more times. The J gene is TRBJ1-2, the V gene TRBV2; 10 nucleotides line up with TRBD1. The trim removed 6 bases at V and 3 bases at J, leaving 4 bases unmatched. Germline CDR1 and CDR2: SNHLY and FYNNEI. This CDR3 is built from 14 residues. CDR3 nucleotides: TGTGCCAGCAGCCGGGACAGGGGTGACTATGGCTACACCTTC. Protein product: CASSRDRGDYGYTF.

In this sample, this clonotype turned up many times. The chain is built from TRBV27 and TRBJ2-3; 14 positions agree with TRBD2. This CDR3 comprises 20 residues. V lost 3 bases and J lost 4; bases outside the gene matches: 15. The germline CDR1 and CDR2 sequences are MNHEY and SMNVEV (reference sequence). CDR3 residues: CASSFGIRTSGRSGPDTQYF. CDR3 DNA sequence: TGTGCCAGCAGTTTTGGTATCCGGACTAGCGGGAGGTCGGGCCCAGATACGCAGTATTTT.

This clonotype was detected many times. This chain joins TRBV13 and TRBJ2-3; D remains ambiguous. Germline assignment: CDR1 PRHDT and CDR2 FYEKMQ (reference sequence). The CDR3 has 14 amino acids. The V gene lost 3 bases and the J gene lost 2 bases, with 9 bases spanning the gap. In nucleotides, the CDR3 is TGTGCCAGCAGCTTCTTGGCCGACACAGATACGCAGTATTTT. It translates to CASSFLADTDTQYF.

This clonotype was seen repeatedly, ten times or more. This sequence joins TRBV3-1 and TRBJ1-1; maybe TRBD1 (6 bases). Trimming took 1 base from V and 4 from J, leaving 10 bases between them. The V gene's germline CDR1 is LGHDT and CDR2 YNNKEL (reference sequence). This CDR3 is built from 14 residues. The CDR3 loop is CASSQAQGTTEAFF. In DNA form, the CDR3 reads TGTGCCAGCAGCCAAGCCCAGGGGACCACTGAAGCTTTCTTT.

The CDR3 reads CASSSGTENTGELFF. The DNA for the CDR3 is TGTGCCAGCAGTTCCGGGACAGAGAACACCGGGGAGCTGTTTTTT. The gene calls are TRBV12-3 or TRBV12-4 and TRBJ2-2; 7 positions match TRBD1. The junction had 3 bases not matched to a gene; V was cut back by 4 bases and J by 1 base. CDR3 size: 15 residues.

This clonotype has a count of ten or more. The V gene is TRBV18, the J gene TRBJ2-1; TRBD2 aligns across 11 bases. The ends lost 0 bases at V and 4 bases at J; junction bases unmatched: 2. The CDR3 runs 16 residues. Germline CDR1 and CDR2: KGHSH and LQKENI. For the CDR3, the DNA is TGTGCCAGCTCACCACCGACTAGCGGGGCGTACAATGAGCAGTTCTTC. Its translation is CASSPPTSGAYNEQFF.